This paragraph covers one TCR beta chain sequence. Treatment given: 19 received Ad26.COV2.S at low or high dose, single or two shots; about five received placebo; per-sample allocation not given. Specimens were obtained on day 63 following the first vaccine or placebo injection. This specimen belongs to a study of Ad26.COV2.S vaccination and SARS-CoV-2 variants. TCRdb's copy holds only in-frame clones and misses some; the assay was immunoSEQ multiplex PCR. The repertoire has about 410,000 clones, approximately 92% of them found once; the top ten carry less than 2%. The specimen was peripheral blood, collected in a trial of Ad26.COV2.S vaccine versus placebo. The source of this sequence is a person between 18 and 60 years old who received the Ad26.COV2.S COVID-19 vaccine or a placebo.

The DNA of the CDR3 is TGCGCCAGCAGTCCCGGGACAGGGTCCTACGAGCAGTACTTC. It is translated as CASSPGTGSYEQYF. The chain combines TRBV10-1 with TRBJ2-7; 9 nucleotides agree with TRBD1. Germline CDR1 and CDR2: WNHNN and SYGVQD (reference sequence). This CDR3 region has 14 residues. V dropped 5 bases and J dropped 1; count of bases not matched to a gene: 3.